Presented here are 24 T cell receptor beta chains from one specimen sequenced in a study of beta chain features in type 1 diabetes. The whole isolated RNA underwent reverse transcription, so sequencing captured expressed TCRB transcripts. Assay used: immunoSEQ multiplex PCR; TCRdb lists only in-frame clones, some missing. There are hundreds of thousands of clones in the sample; around 15% occur only once, and approximately 0.099% lies in the top ten. Material for sequencing was naive CD4+ T cells from blood. These receptors were obtained from a man younger than 35 in good health.

CDR3 DNA: TGTGCCAGCAGCGTATTTCCCCGGGGGTACCAAGAGACCCAGTACTTC. Its protein is CASSVFPRGYQETQYF. The gene calls are TRBV9 and TRBJ2-5, with TRBD2 as a possible D gene (6 bases). The CDR3 is 16 residues long. Looked up from germline, CDR1 is SGDLS and CDR2 is YYNGEE. Trimming shortened V by 1 base and J by 0 bases, and 13 bases separated the two germline ends.

Worth noting for this clone: The sample contains more than one DNA sequence encoding this CDR3. This chain links TRBV7-9 with TRBJ2-2; TRBD1 might be the D (6 bases). The germline V gene encodes CDR1 SEHNR and CDR2 FQNEAQ (reference sequence). The V and J ends lost 3 bases and 2 bases respectively, with 7 bases between them. This CDR3 region has 14 residues. The CDR3 DNA reads TGTGCCAGCAGCTTGACAGGAAACACCGGGGAGCTGTTTTTT. Translated, it gives CASSLTGNTGELFF.

This clone was found a few times. Other DNA sequences within the sample encode an identical CDR3. The rearrangement joins TRBV29-1 to TRBJ1-1; tentatively, D is TRBD1 (6 bases). In germline, CDR1 is SQVTM, CDR2 ANQGSEA. The CDR3 contains 11 residues. The ends were cut back, 4 bases at V and 5 bases at J, with 8 bases in the middle. CDR3 amino acids: CSVVRGTEAFF. In nucleotides, the CDR3 is TGCAGCGTTGTCAGGGGAACTGAAGCTTTCTTT. The full variable domain, its missing parts supplied by reference TRBV29-1 and TRBJ1-1, is SAVISQKPSRDICQRGTSLTIQCQVDSQVTMMFWYRQQPGQSLTLIATANQGSEATYESGFVIDKFPISRPNLTFSTLTVSNMSPEDSSIYLCSVVRGTEAFFGQGTRLTVV.

The CDR3 DNA sequence: TGTGCCAGCAGCCCAGGGGACAGGGCCTACGAGCAGTACTTC. Its translation: CASSPGDRAYEQYF. V is TRBV7-3 and J is TRBJ2-7, with 9 bases matching TRBD1. V trimming: 5 bases; J trimming: 2 bases; junction bases outside the gene matches: 4. Germline V CDR1 and CDR2: SGHTA, FQGTGA. The CDR3 contains 14 residues.

This clone was counted a few times. The gene calls are TRBV19 and TRBJ2-7, with D possibly being TRBD1 (5 bases). The V end was cut by 8 bases, the J end by 3 bases, with 17 bases between. Germline V lookup: CDR1 LNHDA, CDR2 SQIVND (reference sequence). This CDR3 contains 14 residues. The CDR3: CASASRHRFYEQYF. The CDR3 DNA is TGTGCCAGTGCCTCCCGGCACAGGTTCTACGAGCAGTACTTC.

This clone was picked up many times. This chain uses TRBV10-3 with TRBJ2-3, with 10 bases matching TRBD2. This CDR3 contains 15 residues. With V trimmed by 3 bases and J by 4 bases, 4 bases remained unmatched. Germline CDR1 ENHRY, CDR2 SYGVKD. Written as DNA, the CDR3 is TGTGCCATCAGTGACAAGCGGGAGGGATCAGATACGCAGTATTTT. This gives the protein CAISDKREGSDTQYF.

This clone was observed a handful of times. The chain recombines TRBV28 with TRBJ1-1; maybe TRBD1 (5 bases). CDR3 length equals 14 residues. The V end lost 6 bases, the J end lost 7 bases, and 18 bases lay between the germline ends. Germline lookup yields CDR1 MDHEN and CDR2 SYDVKM. The CDR3 DNA is TGTGCCAGCAGCCGATACCGAGGGGTTGGTGAAGCTTTCTTT. This translates into CASSRYRGVGEAFF.

V gene TRBV7-2 combines with J gene TRBJ1-2; the match to TRBD1 covers 9 bases. The length of the CDR3 is 16 residues. Germline lookup yields CDR1 SGHTA and CDR2 FQGNSA. The J segment lost 7 bases and the V segment lost 2 bases, leaving 11 bases of the junction unmatched. The CDR3 region has the DNA TGTGCCAGCAGCTTAAACCCCGACAGGGGGGTAGTTGGCTACACCTTC. Its protein is CASSLNPDRGVVGYTF.

V is TRBV19 and J is TRBJ1-5; weak D call: TRBD1 (5 bases). The CDR3 runs 12 residues. CDR1 and CDR2 from the germline V gene are LNHDA and SQIVND (reference sequence). V lost 10 bases, J lost 5 bases, and 12 bases lay in between. This CDR3 is CATNSGDQPQHF. The CDR3 DNA reads as TGTGCCACCAATTCGGGGGATCAGCCCCAGCATTTT.

This clone came up a few times. The rearrangement links TRBV2 to TRBJ2-4; maybe TRBD1 (5 bases). With 9 bases removed from V and 1 base from J, the gap between germline ends came to 16 bases. Per germline, CDR1 SNHLY and CDR2 FYNNEI. CDR3 length: 15 amino acids. CDR3 DNA sequence: TGTGCCAGTGGATGGTTAGGGGCTGCCAAAAACATTCAGTACTTC. Translating it yields CASGWLGAAKNIQYF.

The chain employs TRBV11-1 and TRBJ2-3; D possibly corresponds to TRBD2 (5 bases). V lost 2 bases to trimming and J lost 6 bases, with 12 bases between them. Germline loops: CDR1 SGHAT, CDR2 FQDESV (reference sequence). This CDR3 spans 14 amino acids. CDR3 sequence: CASSLMGSADTQYF. As DNA, the CDR3 is TGTGCCAGCAGCTTAATGGGGAGCGCGGATACGCAGTATTTT.

As for this clone: Within the sample, other DNA sequences also encode this same CDR3. V gene TRBV18 combines with J gene TRBJ1-1; weak D call: TRBD1 (5 bases). The V gene lost 4 bases and the J gene lost 1 base, with 7 bases spanning the gap. The length of the CDR3 is 13 residues. In germline, CDR1 is KGHSH, CDR2 LQKENI. For the CDR3, the DNA is TGTGCCAGCTCACTCGACAGGAACACTGAAGCTTTCTTT. Protein: CASSLDRNTEAFF.

The chain links TRBV9 to TRBJ2-5; the match to TRBD2 covers 10 bases. Germline V CDR1 and CDR2: SGDLS, YYNGEE. J was trimmed by 7 bases and V by 0 bases; bases with no gene match: 15. The CDR3 is 18 amino acids. CDR3 sequence reads: CASSVGRGLAGDARTQYF. The DNA of the CDR3 is TGTGCCAGCAGCGTAGGACGCGGGCTAGCGGGAGACGCCCGGACCCAGTACTTC. The variable domain in full, with the rest retrieved from reference TRBV9 and TRBJ2-5, is DSGVTQTPKHLITATGQRVTLRCSPRSGDLSVYWYQQSLDQGLQFLIQYYNGEERAKGNILERFSAQQFPDLHSELNLSSLELGDSALYFCASSVGRGLAGDARTQYFGPGTRLLVL.

This clone was seen a few times. V usage is TRBV12-5 and J usage is TRBJ2-5, with D possibly TRBD2 on 6 matching bases. Germline CDR1 LGHNT, CDR2 FRNRAP. This CDR3 contains 15 residues. V lost 4 bases and J lost 6, with 18 bases in between. In nucleotides, the CDR3 is TGTGCTAGTGGTTCCAGTGGGGGGACTGGGAAGACCCAGTACTTC. This sequence encodes CASGSSGGTGKTQYF.

This clone was counted only a few times. This chain uses TRBV29-1 with TRBJ2-5; TRBD2 matches at 13 bases. The junction had 16 bases not matched to a gene; V was cut back by 5 bases and J by 7 bases. The CDR3 contains 17 residues. Germline assignment: CDR1 SQVTM and CDR2 ANQGSEA. CDR3 sequence: CSVRRTSGGARGGTQYF. CDR3 bases: TGCAGCGTTAGGAGAACTAGCGGGGGGGCCAGGGGAGGGACCCAGTACTTC.

A note on this clone: Other nucleotide sequences from this sample produce the same CDR3. The chain couples TRBV29-1 to TRBJ1-2, with 9 bases lining up with TRBD1. CDR3 length: 11 amino acids. Losses at the gene ends were 6 bases for V and 8 bases for J; bases not matched to a gene: 4. Germline V CDR1 and CDR2: SQVTM, ANQGSEA. CDR3 nucleotides: TGCAGCGTCACGGACAGGGGCGGCTACACCTTC. Translated, it gives CSVTDRGGYTF.

The chain uses TRBV6-6 and TRBJ2-2; D unclear. The germline gives CDR1 MNHNY, CDR2 SVGAGI (reference sequence). The CDR3 runs 11 residues. Deletions cut 7 bases from V and 3 bases from J, with 3 bases between. As DNA, the CDR3 is TGTGCCAGCAAACACACCGGGGAGCTGTTTTTT. Protein sequence: CASKHTGELFF.

This clone showed up just a few times. The chain employs TRBV6-5 and TRBJ2-7; D gene ambiguous. Trimming stripped 2 bases from V and 0 bases from J, with 11 bases between. CDR1 and CDR2 (germline): MNHEY, SVGAGI. This CDR3 comprises 15 residues. The CDR3 DNA sequence: TGTGCCAGCAGTTACGTGGGCCTGAGCTCCTACGAGCAGTACTTC. Amino acids: CASSYVGLSSYEQYF.

This clone was detected a few times. The V gene is TRBV11-3, the J gene TRBJ2-1, with D unresolved. Per the germline V gene, CDR1 is SGHNT and CDR2 is YENEEA. V gave up 0 bases and J gave up 8 bases, with 8 bases separating them. The CDR3 has 13 residues. CDR3 bases: TGTGCCAGCAGCTTAGACCCAAGGTATGAGCAGTTCTTC. This gives the protein CASSLDPRYEQFF.

This clone occurred many times. The chain links TRBV25-1 to TRBJ1-2, with D possibly being TRBD1 (6 bases). V lost 4 bases to trimming and J lost 4 bases, with 16 bases between them. Germline lookup yields CDR1 MGHDK and CDR2 SYGVNS. This CDR3 spans 15 amino acids. Here the CDR3 reads CASSVPAGAGYGYTF. In nucleotides, the CDR3 is TGTGCCAGCAGTGTCCCAGCAGGGGCGGGCTATGGCTACACCTTC.

The chain carries TRBV18 and TRBJ2-5; no clear D. Trimming pared 8 bases from V and 5 bases from J, leaving 9 bases between. Germline V CDR1 and CDR2: KGHSH, LQKENI. This CDR3 region has 11 residues. CDR3: CASRFSETQYF. The CDR3 nucleotides read TGTGCCAGCCGTTTCTCGGAGACCCAGTACTTC. Full variable domain (rest looked up from reference TRBV18 and TRBJ2-5): NAGVMQNPRHLVRRRGQEARLRCSPMKGHSHVYWYRQLPEEGLKFMVYLQKENIIDESGMPKERFSAEFPKEGPSILRIQQVVRGDSAAYFCASRFSETQYFGPGTRLLVL.

This clone was observed a few times. The rearrangement uses TRBV27 and TRBJ1-4; 8 positions match TRBD1. The CDR3 consists of 16 residues. Germline V gene lookup returns CDR1 MNHEY and CDR2 SMNVEV (reference sequence). Trimming cost V 5 bases and J 0 bases; bases outside gene matches: 5. The CDR3 loop reads CASSLGQGATNEKLFF. In DNA form, the CDR3 reads TGTGCCAGCAGTCTTGGACAGGGTGCAACTAATGAAAAACTGTTTTTT.

This clone occurred a few times. Other DNA variants within this sample encode the same CDR3. The chain recombines TRBV9 with TRBJ2-6, with no clear D. Per germline, CDR1 SGDLS and CDR2 YYNGEE. Deletions cut 4 bases from V and 0 bases from J, with 2 bases between. This CDR3 is 13 amino acids long. CDR3 protein: CASSPSGANVLTF. The CDR3 nucleotides are TGTGCCAGCAGCCCCTCTGGGGCCAACGTCCTGACTTTC.

This chain uses TRBV4-1 with TRBJ1-4; a weak D match, TRBD1 (5 bases). The V end lost 0 bases, the J end lost 8 bases, and 13 bases lay between the germline ends. Germline V lookup: CDR1 MGHRA, CDR2 YSYEKL. This CDR3 has 15 residues. The DNA of the CDR3 is TGCGCCAGCAGCCAAGATGGTTCCAGGGTCGAAAAACTGTTTTTT. It translates to CASSQDGSRVEKLFF.